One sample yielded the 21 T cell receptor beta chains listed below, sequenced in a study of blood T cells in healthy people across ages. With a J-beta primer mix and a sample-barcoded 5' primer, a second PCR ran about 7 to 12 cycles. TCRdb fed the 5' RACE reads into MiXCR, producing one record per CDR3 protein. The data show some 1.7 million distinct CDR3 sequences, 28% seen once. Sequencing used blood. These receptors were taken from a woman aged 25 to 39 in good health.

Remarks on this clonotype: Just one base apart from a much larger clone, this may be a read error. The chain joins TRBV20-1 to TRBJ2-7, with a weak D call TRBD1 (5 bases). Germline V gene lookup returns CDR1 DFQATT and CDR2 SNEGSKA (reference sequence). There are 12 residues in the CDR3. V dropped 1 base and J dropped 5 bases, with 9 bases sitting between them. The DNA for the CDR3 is TGCAGTGCTAGAGCAGGGTTTCACGAGCAGTACTTC. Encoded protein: CSARAGFHEQYF.

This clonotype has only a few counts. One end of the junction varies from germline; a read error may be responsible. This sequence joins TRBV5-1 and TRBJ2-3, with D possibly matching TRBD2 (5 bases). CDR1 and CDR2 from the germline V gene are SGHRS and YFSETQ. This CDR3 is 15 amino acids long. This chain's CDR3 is CVSSLEDPSTDTQYF. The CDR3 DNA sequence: TGCGTCAGCAGCTTGGAGGATCCTAGCACAGATACGCAGTATTTT.

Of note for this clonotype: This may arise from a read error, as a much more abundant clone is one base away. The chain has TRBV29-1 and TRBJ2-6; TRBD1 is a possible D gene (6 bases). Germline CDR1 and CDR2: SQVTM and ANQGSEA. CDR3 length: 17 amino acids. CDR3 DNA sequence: TGCAGCGTTGAAGTGGGGGCGTTGGTCTCTGGGGCCAACGTCCGGACTTTC. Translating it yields CSVEVGALVSGANVRTF.

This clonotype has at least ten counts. For the CDR3, the DNA is TGTGCCAGCAGTGATGGCGGTGAGCAGTTCTTC. This translates into CASSDGGEQFF. The chain couples TRBV6-5 to TRBJ2-1; D is ambiguous. The V end was cut by 5 bases, the J end by 9 bases, with 8 bases between. Germline-derived CDR1 and CDR2 are MNHEY and SVGAGI. The CDR3 contains 11 residues.

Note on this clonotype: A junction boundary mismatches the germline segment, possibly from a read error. The CDR3: CVSTRDRGTDTQYF. The DNA for the CDR3 is TGTGTCAGCACCAGGGACAGAGGAACAGATACGCAGTATTTT. V usage is TRBV2 and J usage is TRBJ2-3; 7 bases line up with TRBD1. This CDR3 is built from 14 residues. The V gene's germline CDR1 is SNHLY and CDR2 FYNNEI. Drawing the rest from reference TRBV2 and TRBJ2-3, the complete variable domain is EPEVTQTPSHQVTQMGQEVILRCVPISNHLYFYWYRQILGQKVEFLVSFYNNEISEKSEIFDDQFSVERPDGSNFTLKIRSTKLEDSAMYFCVSTRDRGTDTQYFGPGTRLTVL.

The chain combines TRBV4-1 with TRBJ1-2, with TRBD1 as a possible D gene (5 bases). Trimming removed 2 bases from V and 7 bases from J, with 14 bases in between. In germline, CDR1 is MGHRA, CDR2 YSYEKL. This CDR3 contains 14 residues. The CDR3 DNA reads TGCGCCAGCAGCCAAATGCAGGGTAGGAGTGGCTACACCTTC. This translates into CASSQMQGRSGYTF.

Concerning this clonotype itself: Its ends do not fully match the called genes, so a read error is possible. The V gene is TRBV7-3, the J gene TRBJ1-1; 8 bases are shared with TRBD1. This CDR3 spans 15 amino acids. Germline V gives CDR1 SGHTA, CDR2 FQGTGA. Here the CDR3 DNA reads TGTGCCAGCAGCTCCCAGGGGGCAATGAAGACTGAAGCTTTCTTT. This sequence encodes CASSSQGAMKTEAFF.

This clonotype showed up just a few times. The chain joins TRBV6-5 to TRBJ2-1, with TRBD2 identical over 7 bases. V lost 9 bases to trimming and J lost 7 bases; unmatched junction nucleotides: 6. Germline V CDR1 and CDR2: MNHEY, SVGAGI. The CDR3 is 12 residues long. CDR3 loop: CASSGGTNEQFF. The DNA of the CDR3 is TGTGCCAGTTCCGGGGGGACTAATGAGCAGTTCTTC.

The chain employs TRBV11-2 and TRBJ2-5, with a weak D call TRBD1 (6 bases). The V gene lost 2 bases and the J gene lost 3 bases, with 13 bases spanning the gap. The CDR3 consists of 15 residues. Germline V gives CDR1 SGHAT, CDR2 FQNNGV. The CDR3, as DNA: TGTGCCAGCAGCTTAACCGGGACATACAAAGAGACCCAGTACTTC. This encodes CASSLTGTYKETQYF.

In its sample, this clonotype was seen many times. The CDR3 protein is CASSQGTGVNEKLFF. The CDR3 nucleotides read TGCGCCAGCAGCCAAGGGACCGGGGTAAATGAAAAACTGTTTTTT. The V call is TRBV4-1, the J call TRBJ1-4; D is uncertain. The V and J ends lost 1 base and 5 bases respectively, with 11 bases between them. The CDR3 consists of 15 residues. Looked up from germline, CDR1 is MGHRA and CDR2 is YSYEKL.

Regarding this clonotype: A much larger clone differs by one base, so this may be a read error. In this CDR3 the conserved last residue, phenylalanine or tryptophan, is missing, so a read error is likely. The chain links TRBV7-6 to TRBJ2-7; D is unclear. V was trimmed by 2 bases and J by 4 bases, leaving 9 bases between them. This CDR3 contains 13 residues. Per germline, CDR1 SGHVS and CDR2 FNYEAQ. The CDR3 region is CASSLSRMYEQYL. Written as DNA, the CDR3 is TGTGCCAGCAGCTTATCCCGGATGTACGAGCAGTACCTC.

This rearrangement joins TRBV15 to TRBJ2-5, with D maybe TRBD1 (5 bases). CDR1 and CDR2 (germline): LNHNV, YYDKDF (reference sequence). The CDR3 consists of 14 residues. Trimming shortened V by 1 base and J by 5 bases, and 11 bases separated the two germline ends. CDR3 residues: CATSRGQIRETQYF. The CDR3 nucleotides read TGTGCCACCAGCAGAGGACAGATCAGGGAGACCCAGTACTTC. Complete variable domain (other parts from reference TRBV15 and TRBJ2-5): DAMVIQNPRYQVTQFGKPVTLSCSQTLNHNVMYWYQQKSSQAPKLLFHYYDKDFNNEADTPDNFQSRRPNTSFCFLDIRSPGLGDTAMYLCATSRGQIRETQYFGPGTRLLVL.

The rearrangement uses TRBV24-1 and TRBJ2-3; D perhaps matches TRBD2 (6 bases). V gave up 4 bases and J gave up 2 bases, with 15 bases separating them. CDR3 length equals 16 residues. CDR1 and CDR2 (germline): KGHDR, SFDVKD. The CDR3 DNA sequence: TGTGCCACCAGTGACACCCGGGACTCAAACACAGATACGCAGTATTTT. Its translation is CATSDTRDSNTDTQYF.

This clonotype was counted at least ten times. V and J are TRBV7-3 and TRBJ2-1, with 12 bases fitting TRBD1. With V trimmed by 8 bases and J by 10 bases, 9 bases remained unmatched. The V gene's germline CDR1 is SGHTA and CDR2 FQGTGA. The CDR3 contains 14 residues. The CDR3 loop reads CASSGTGGSEEQFF. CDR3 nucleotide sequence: TGTGCCAGCTCCGGGACAGGGGGCTCGGAAGAGCAGTTCTTC.

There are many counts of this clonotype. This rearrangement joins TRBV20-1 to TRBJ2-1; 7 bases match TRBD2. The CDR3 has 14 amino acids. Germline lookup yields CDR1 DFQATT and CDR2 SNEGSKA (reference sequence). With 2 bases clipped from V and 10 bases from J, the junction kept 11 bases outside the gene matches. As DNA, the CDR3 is TGCAGTGCTAGAAGGTATTCCGGGGGGAACGAGCAGTTCTTC. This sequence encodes CSARRYSGGNEQFF.

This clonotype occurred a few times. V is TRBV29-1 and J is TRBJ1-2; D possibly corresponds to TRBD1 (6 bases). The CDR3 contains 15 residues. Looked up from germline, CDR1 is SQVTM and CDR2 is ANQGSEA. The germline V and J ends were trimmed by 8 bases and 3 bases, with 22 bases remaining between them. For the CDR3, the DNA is TGCAGCATTGGGGGGCCAACCCGCGGAGACTATGGCTACACCTTC. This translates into CSIGGPTRGDYGYTF.

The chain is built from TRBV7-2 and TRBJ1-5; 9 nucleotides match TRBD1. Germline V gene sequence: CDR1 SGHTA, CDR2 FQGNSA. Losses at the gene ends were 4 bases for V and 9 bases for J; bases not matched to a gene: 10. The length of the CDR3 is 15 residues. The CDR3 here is CASSSGQGVFRPQHF. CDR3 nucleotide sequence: TGTGCCAGCAGCTCGGGACAGGGTGTTTTCCGGCCCCAGCATTTT.

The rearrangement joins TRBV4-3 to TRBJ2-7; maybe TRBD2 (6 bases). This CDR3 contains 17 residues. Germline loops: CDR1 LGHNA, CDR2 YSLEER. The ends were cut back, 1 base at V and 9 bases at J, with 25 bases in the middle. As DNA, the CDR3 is TGCGCCAGCAGCCAAGTTTGGGAGGATCTACGAGTAGGATCGCAGTACTTC. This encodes CASSQVWEDLRVGSQYF.

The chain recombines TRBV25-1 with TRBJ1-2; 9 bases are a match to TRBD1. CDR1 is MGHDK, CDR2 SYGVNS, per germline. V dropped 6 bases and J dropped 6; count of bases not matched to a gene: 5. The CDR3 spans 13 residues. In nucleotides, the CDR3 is TGTGCCAGCAGGGGTACAGGGGGCGATGGCTACACCTTC. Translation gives CASRGTGGDGYTF.

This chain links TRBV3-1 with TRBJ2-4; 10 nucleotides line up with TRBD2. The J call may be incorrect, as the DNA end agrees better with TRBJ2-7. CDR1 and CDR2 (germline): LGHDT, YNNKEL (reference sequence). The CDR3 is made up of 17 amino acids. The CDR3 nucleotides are TGTGCCAGCAGCCCCTCTGCCGTAGCGGGGGGAGCCTACGAGCAGTACTTC. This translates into CASSPSAVAGGAYEQYF.

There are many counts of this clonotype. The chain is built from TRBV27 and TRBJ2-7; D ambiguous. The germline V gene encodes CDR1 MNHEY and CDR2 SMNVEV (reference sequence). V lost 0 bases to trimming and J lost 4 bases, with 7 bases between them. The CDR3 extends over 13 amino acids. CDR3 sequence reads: CASSLSDGYEQYF. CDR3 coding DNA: TGTGCCAGCAGTTTATCAGACGGTTACGAGCAGTACTTC.